One and the same sample provided the 2 T cell receptor beta chains below, sequenced in a study of blood T cell repertoires in COVID-19. Data came from immunoSEQ multiplex PCR; TCRdb stores just in-frame clones and leaves some out. The profile shows 150,000 to 200,000 clones, around four fifths of them singletons. Sequencing input: peripheral blood. The origin of the receptors is a man aged 70 or older with acute or convalescent COVID-19.

This clone has only a few counts. This chain uses TRBV15 with TRBJ1-4, with 8 bases matching TRBD1. This CDR3 has 15 residues. The ends lost 8 bases at V and 3 bases at J; junction bases unmatched: 8. From germline, CDR1 is LNHNV and CDR2 YYDKDF (reference sequence). The CDR3 sequence is CATLDAGGPNEKLFF. CDR3 nucleotides: TGTGCCACCTTGGATGCAGGGGGCCCTAATGAAAAACTGTTTTTT.

The rearrangement links TRBV4-1 to TRBJ2-1; TRBD1 might be the D (6 bases). Trimming stripped 1 base from V and 8 bases from J, with 9 bases between. The CDR3 is 13 residues long. CDR1 MGHRA and CDR2 YSYEKL come from the germline V gene. The CDR3 region has the DNA TGCGCCAGCAGCCAAGCACAGGGCTATGAGCAGTTCTTC. Translating it yields CASSQAQGYEQFF.